Below are 3 T cell receptor beta chains sequenced from a single sample in a study of T cells after yellow fever vaccination. TCRdb used MiXCR to reprocess the 5' RACE reads, holding one entry per CDR3 protein. The table lists hundreds of thousands of distinct CDR3 sequences, roughly 14% of them singletons. The sequencing used PBMCs, collected on the day of the yellow fever booster vaccination. These receptors came from a young man who received the YFV17D yellow fever vaccine.

This chain connects TRBV5-1 to TRBJ2-7; no clear D gene. CDR1 is SGHRS and CDR2 is YFSETQ in the germline V gene. The CDR3 spans 14 residues. V lost 3 bases and J 1 base, leaving 11 bases between the germline ends. CDR3 amino acids: CASSSMGGSYEQYF. Written as DNA, the CDR3 is TGCGCCAGCAGCTCCATGGGTGGTTCCTACGAGCAGTACTTC. Full variable domain (missing parts from reference TRBV5-1 and TRBJ2-7): KAGVTQTPRYLIKTRGQQVTLSCSPISGHRSVSWYQQTPGQGLQFLFEYFSETQRNKGNFPGRFSGRQFSNSRSEMNVSTLELGDSALYLCASSSMGGSYEQYFGPGTRLTVT.

In its sample, this clonotype was seen a few times. J is TRBJ1-2 and V is TRBV7-2, with 12 nucleotides matching TRBD1. This CDR3 contains 16 residues. CDR1 is SGHTA and CDR2 is FQGNSA in the germline V gene. Germline trimming cut 3 bases from V and 7 bases from J; bases unmatched to any gene: 9. Here the CDR3 reads CASSFLGTGGAIGYTF. CDR3 DNA: TGTGCCAGCAGCTTTCTAGGGACAGGGGGCGCGATTGGCTACACCTTC.

V is TRBV7-2 and J is TRBJ2-6, with D unresolved. The CDR3 is 17 residues long. The germline V gene encodes CDR1 SGHTA and CDR2 FQGNSA. V was trimmed by 1 base and J by 4 bases, leaving 14 bases between them. The CDR3 here is CASSLVGSNSGANVLTF. The CDR3 DNA is TGTGCCAGCAGCTTAGTGGGGTCTAATTCCGGGGCCAACGTCCTGACTTTC. Full variable domain (rest looked up from reference TRBV7-2 and TRBJ2-6): GAGVSQSPSNKVTEKGKDVELRCDPISGHTALYWYRQSLGQGLEFLIYFQGNSAPDKSGLPSDRFSAERTGGSVSTLTIQRTQQEDSAVYLCASSLVGSNSGANVLTFGAGSRLTVL.